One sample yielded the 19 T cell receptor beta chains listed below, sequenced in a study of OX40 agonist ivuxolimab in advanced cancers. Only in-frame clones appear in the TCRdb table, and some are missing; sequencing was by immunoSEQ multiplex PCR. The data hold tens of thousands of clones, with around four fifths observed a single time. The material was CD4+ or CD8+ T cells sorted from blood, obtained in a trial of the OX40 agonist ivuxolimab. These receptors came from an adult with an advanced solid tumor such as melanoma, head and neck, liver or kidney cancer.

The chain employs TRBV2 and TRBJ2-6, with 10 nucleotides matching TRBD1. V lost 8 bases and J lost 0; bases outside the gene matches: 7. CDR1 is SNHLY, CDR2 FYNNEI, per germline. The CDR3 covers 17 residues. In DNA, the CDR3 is TGTGCCAGCTCCCCAGGGACAGGGGTCTCTGGGGCCAACGTCCTGACTTTC. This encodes CASSPGTGVSGANVLTF.

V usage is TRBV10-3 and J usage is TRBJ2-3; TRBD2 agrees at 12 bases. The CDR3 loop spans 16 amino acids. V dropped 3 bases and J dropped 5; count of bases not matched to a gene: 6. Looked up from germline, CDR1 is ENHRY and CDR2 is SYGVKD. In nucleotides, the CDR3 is TGTGCCATCAGTGACTGGACTAGCGGGGATCAAGATACGCAGTATTTT. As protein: CAISDWTSGDQDTQYF.

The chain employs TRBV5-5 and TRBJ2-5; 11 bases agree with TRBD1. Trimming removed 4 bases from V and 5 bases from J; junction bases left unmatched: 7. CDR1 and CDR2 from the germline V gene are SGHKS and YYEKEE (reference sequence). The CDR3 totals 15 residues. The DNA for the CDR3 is TGTGCCAGCAGCCCTGGACAGGGGGCTTGGGAGACCCAGTACTTC. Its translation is CASSPGQGAWETQYF.

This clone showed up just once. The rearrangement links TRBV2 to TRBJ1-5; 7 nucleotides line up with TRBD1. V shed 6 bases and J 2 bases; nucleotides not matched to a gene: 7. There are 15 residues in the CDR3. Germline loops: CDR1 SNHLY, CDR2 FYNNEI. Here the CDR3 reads CASRSRQGGNQPQHF. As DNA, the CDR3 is TGTGCCAGCAGATCCCGTCAGGGGGGCAATCAGCCCCAGCATTTT.

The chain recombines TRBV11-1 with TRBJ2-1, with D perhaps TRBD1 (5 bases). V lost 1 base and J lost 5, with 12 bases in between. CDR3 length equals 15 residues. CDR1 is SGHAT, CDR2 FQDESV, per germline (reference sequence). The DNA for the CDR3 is TGTGCCAGCAGCTTAGATGGGGCGCCCAACAATGAGCAGTTCTTC. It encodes CASSLDGAPNNEQFF.

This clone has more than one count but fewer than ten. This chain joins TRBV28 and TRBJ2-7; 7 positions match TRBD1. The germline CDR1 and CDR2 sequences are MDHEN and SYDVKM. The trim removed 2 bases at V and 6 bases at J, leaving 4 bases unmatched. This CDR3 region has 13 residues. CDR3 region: CASSLGDSSEQYV. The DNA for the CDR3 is TGTGCCAGCAGTTTAGGGGACAGCTCCGAGCAGTACGTC.

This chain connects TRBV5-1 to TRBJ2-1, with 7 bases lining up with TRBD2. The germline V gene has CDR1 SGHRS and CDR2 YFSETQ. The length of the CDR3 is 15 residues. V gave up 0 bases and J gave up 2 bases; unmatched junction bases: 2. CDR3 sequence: CASSLVAGAYNEQFF. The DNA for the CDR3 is TGCGCCAGCAGCTTGGTTGCGGGGGCCTACAATGAGCAGTTCTTC. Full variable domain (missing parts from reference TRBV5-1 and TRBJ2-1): KAGVTQTPRYLIKTRGQQVTLSCSPISGHRSVSWYQQTPGQGLQFLFEYFSETQRNKGNFPGRFSGRQFSNSRSEMNVSTLELGDSALYLCASSLVAGAYNEQFFGPGTRLTVL.

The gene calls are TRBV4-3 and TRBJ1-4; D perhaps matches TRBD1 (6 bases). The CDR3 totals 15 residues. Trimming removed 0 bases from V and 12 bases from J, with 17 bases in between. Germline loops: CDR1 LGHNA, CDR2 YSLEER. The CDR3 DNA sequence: TGCGCCAGCAGCCAAGAATCCCCCATTCGGGGGCAACTGTTTTTT. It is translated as CASSQESPIRGQLFF.

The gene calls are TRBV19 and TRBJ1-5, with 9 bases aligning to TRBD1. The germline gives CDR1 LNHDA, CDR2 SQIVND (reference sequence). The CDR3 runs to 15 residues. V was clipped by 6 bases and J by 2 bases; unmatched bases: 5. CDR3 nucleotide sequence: TGTGCCAGTAGCAGGACAGGGGATGGCAATCAGCCCCAGCATTTT. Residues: CASSRTGDGNQPQHF.

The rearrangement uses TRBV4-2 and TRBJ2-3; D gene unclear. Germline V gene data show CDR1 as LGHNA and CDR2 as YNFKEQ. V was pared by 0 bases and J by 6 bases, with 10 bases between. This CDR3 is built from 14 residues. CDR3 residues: CASSQETSADTQYF. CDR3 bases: TGTGCCAGCAGCCAAGAGACATCAGCGGATACGCAGTATTTT.

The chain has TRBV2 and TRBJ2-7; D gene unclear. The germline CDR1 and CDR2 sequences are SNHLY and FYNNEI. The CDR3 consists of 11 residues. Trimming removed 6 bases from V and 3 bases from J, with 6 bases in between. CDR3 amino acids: CASRAFYEQYF. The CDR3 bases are TGTGCCAGCAGGGCCTTCTACGAGCAGTACTTC.

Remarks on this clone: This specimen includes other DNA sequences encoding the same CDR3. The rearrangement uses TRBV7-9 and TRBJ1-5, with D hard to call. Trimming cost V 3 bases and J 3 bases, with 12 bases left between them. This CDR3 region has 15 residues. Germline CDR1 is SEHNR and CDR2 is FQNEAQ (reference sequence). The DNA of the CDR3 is TGTGCCAGCAGCTTGGGTCCGGGGTTCAATCAGCCCCAGCATTTT. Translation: CASSLGPGFNQPQHF.

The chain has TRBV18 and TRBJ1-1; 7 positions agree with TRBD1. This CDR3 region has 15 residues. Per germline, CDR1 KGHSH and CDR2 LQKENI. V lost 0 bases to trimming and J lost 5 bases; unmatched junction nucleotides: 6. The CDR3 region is CASSPPVIRGTEAFF. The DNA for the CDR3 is TGTGCCAGCTCACCACCGGTCATCAGGGGGACTGAAGCTTTCTTT.

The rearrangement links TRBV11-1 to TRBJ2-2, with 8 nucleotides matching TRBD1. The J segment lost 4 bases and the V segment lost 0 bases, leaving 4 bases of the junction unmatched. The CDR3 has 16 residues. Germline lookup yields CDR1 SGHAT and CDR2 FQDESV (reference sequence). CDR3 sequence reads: CASSLAGQVVTGELFF. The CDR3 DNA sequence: TGTGCCAGCAGCTTAGCGGGACAGGTGGTCACCGGGGAGCTGTTTTTT.

Here the CDR3 reads CASRQGLAGTDTQYF. CDR3 nucleotides: TGTGCCAGCAGACAAGGACTAGCGGGAACAGATACGCAGTATTTT. V and J are TRBV27 and TRBJ2-3; 12 positions match TRBD2. CDR1 is MNHEY, CDR2 SMNVEV, per germline (reference sequence). The CDR3 is 15 residues long. The V segment lost 6 bases and the J segment 3 bases; nucleotides outside the gene matches: 4.

As DNA, the CDR3 is TGTGCCAGCAGCACCGGGACAGGGGTCTACGAGCAGTACGTC. This sequence encodes CASSTGTGVYEQYV. V usage is TRBV28 and J usage is TRBJ2-7, with 10 bases matching TRBD1. The ends lost 6 bases at V and 3 bases at J; junction bases unmatched: 5. This CDR3 spans 14 amino acids. Germline-derived CDR1 and CDR2 are MDHEN and SYDVKM.

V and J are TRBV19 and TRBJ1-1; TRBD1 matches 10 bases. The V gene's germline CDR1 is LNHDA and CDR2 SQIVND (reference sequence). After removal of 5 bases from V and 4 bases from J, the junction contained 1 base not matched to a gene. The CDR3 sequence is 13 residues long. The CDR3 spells CASSGTGVTEAFF. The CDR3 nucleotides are TGTGCCAGTAGTGGGACAGGGGTCACTGAAGCTTTCTTT.

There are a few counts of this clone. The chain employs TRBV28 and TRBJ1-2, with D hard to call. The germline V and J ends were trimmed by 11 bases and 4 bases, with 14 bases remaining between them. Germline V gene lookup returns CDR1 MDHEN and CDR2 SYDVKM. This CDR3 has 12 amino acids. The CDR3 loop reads CALSEGGYGYTF. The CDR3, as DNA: TGTGCCTTAAGCGAGGGAGGCTATGGCTACACCTTC.

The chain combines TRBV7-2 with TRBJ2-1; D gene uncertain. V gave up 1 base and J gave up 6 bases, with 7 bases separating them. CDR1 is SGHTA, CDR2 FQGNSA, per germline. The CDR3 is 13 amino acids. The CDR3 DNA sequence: TGTGCCAGCAGCTTAGTGGCAGTCAATGAGCAGTTCTTC. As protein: CASSLVAVNEQFF.